This T cell receptor beta chain was identified during a study of lymphopenia after photon versus proton radiotherapy. General study points: Post-nadir TCR diversity decline inversely tracked overall survival among those who died. Oligoclonal CD8+ Temra expansion after nadir drove photon patients' diversity drop.

As for this clone: Its cognate antigen is unknown.

Profiled with immunoSEQ multiplex PCR; TCRdb holds only in-frame clones, not every one. The repertoire holds under 15,000 clones, with 70% to 90% as singletons. The trim removed 7 bases at V and 7 bases at J, leaving 7 bases unmatched. This CDR3 spans 13 amino acids. Germline V gives CDR1 LNHDA, CDR2 SQIVND (reference sequence). The chain is built from TRBV19 and TRBJ2-1, with 7 positions matching TRBD1. The sequencing here drew on peripheral blood, taken from a patient treated with proton-based radiotherapy. This TCR was recovered from a man in his fifties or sixties with pancreatic cancer. The CDR3 loop reads CASKERGRNEQFF. CDR3 in DNA: TGTGCCAGTAAAGAAAGGGGGCGTAATGAGCAGTTCTTC.